These 21 T cell receptor beta chains were all obtained from the same sample, sequenced in a study of blood T cell repertoires in COVID-19 (dated by TCRdb to 2020 to 2022). Library prep was done by the immunoSEQ multiplex PCR assay. Imported from immuneACCESS, the table was reduced by TCRdb to in-frame sequences with V and J called. These copies leave out some clones; in studies compared against another copy, an unresolved V gene accounts for under half, and the cause of the remainder is not known. The sample includes tens of thousands of clones, with 80% to 95% observed a single time. In total, the top ten clones hold 6.9% of the sample. The material sequenced was peripheral blood. All receptors come from a human donor in a cohort sampled during active COVID-19.

The J gene is TRBJ2-5, the V gene TRBV10-3, with D tentatively TRBD1 (6 bases). The CDR3 has 14 residues. Looked up from germline, CDR1 is ENHRY and CDR2 is SYGVKD. The V and J ends lost 2 bases and 3 bases respectively, with 10 bases between them. CDR3 in amino acids: CAISENRVKETQYF. CDR3 sequence (DNA): TGTGCCATCAGTGAGAACAGGGTCAAAGAGACCCAGTACTTC.

The chain couples TRBV18 to TRBJ1-6, with D possibly being TRBD1 (5 bases). Germline V gene sequence: CDR1 KGHSH, CDR2 LQKENI. The V end lost 2 bases, the J end lost 8 bases, and 7 bases lay between the germline ends. The CDR3 runs to 13 residues. The CDR3 sequence: CASSPARDSPLHF. CDR3 nucleotides: TGTGCCAGCTCACCAGCCAGGGATTCACCCCTCCACTTT.

In this sample, this clone turned up once. The J gene is TRBJ2-5, the V gene TRBV5-4, with no clear D. Trimming removed 0 bases from V and 3 bases from J, with 6 bases in between. CDR1 and CDR2 from the germline V gene are SGHNT and YYREEE (reference sequence). CDR3 length: 13 residues. In DNA form, the CDR3 reads TGTGCCAGCAGCTTGGGACGGGAAGAGACCCAGTACTTC. Translation: CASSLGREETQYF.

This clone was detected only once. The chain couples TRBV27 to TRBJ2-5, with a weak D call TRBD1 (9 bases). V lost 2 bases to trimming and J lost 4 bases, with 23 bases between them. Looked up from germline, CDR1 is MNHEY and CDR2 is SMNVEV (reference sequence). The CDR3 totals 18 residues. The CDR3, as DNA: TGTGCCAGCAGTTTACGGGGGGGACAGGGAAGGGAGGGAGAGACCCAGTACTTC. Its translation is CASSLRGGQGREGETQYF.

The chain has TRBV10-3 and TRBJ2-3; 9 bases align to TRBD2. Germline CDR1 reads ENHRY; CDR2 reads SYGVKD. The V and J ends lost 6 bases and 9 bases, in that order; junction bases with no gene match: 19. The CDR3 sequence is 17 residues long. This CDR3 is CAIRARERGDLTGTQYF. CDR3 bases: TGTGCCATCAGGGCAAGGGAGCGGGGGGACCTGACGGGGACGCAGTATTTT.

The chain carries TRBV5-6 and TRBJ1-1; perhaps TRBD1 as D (6 bases). The CDR3 sequence is 12 residues long. Germline V gene sequence: CDR1 SGHDT, CDR2 YYEEEE. The germline V and J ends were trimmed by 1 base and 8 bases, with 9 bases remaining between them. Written as DNA, the CDR3 is TGTGCCAGCAGCTTGTGGGGGCTCGAAGCTTTCTTT. Translating gives CASSLWGLEAFF. Together with reference TRBV5-6 and TRBJ1-1, the CDR3 gives the full variable domain: DAGVTQSPTHLIKTRGQQVTLRCSPKSGHDTVSWYQQALGQGPQFIFQYYEEEERQRGNFPDRFSGHQFPNYSSELNVNALLLGDSALYLCASSLWGLEAFFGQGTRLTVV.

The V and J genes are TRBV2 and TRBJ1-2, with 7 bases matching TRBD1. Germline lookup yields CDR1 SNHLY and CDR2 FYNNEI. The CDR3 contains 14 residues. The V and J ends lost 1 base and 9 bases, in that order; junction bases with no gene match: 8. The CDR3 loop reads CASSEGDRERSYTF. CDR3 DNA: TGTGCCAGCAGTGAAGGAGACAGGGAGAGGAGCTACACCTTC.

The table lists this clone with a few counts. The genes are TRBV24-1 and TRBJ1-5; D is uncertain. The length of the CDR3 is 13 residues. Looked up from germline, CDR1 is KGHDR and CDR2 is SFDVKD. V lost 5 bases, J lost 1 base, and 5 bases lay in between. For the CDR3, the DNA is TGTGCCACCAGTGTGGGCAGCAATCAGCCCCAGCATTTT. Its protein is CATSVGSNQPQHF.

The rearrangement joins TRBV3-1 (or the pseudogene TRBV3-2) to TRBJ2-3; D is unclear. CDR1 is LGHDT and CDR2 is YNNKEL in the germline V gene (reference sequence). This CDR3 comprises 14 residues. Trimming pared 0 bases from V and 4 bases from J, leaving 8 bases between. The CDR3 bases are TGTGCCAGCAGCCAAGATCGAGGCCCAGATACGCAGTATTTT. It is translated as CASSQDRGPDTQYF.

The V gene is TRBV6-5, the J gene TRBJ1-6, with 8 bases identical to TRBD1. The CDR3 consists of 16 residues. Germline CDR1 and CDR2: MNHEY and SVGAGI. With V trimmed by 2 bases and J by 6 bases, 6 bases remained unmatched. Written as DNA, the CDR3 is TGTGCCAGCAGTTACGGGCAGGGGGCCGCTAATTCACCCCTCCACTTT. It translates to CASSYGQGAANSPLHF.

The rearrangement joins TRBV5-1 to TRBJ2-7; D possibly corresponds to TRBD1 (5 bases). The germline V gene encodes CDR1 SGHRS and CDR2 YFSETQ. CDR3 length: 11 amino acids. Trimming removed 5 bases at V and 6 bases at J, with 9 bases between. The CDR3 sequence is CASRDQGEQYF. CDR3 DNA sequence: TGCGCCAGCAGGGACCAGGGCGAGCAGTACTTC. Using reference TRBV5-1 and TRBJ2-7 for the parts outside the CDR3, the full variable domain is KAGVTQTPRYLIKTRGQQVTLSCSPISGHRSVSWYQQTPGQGLQFLFEYFSETQRNKGNFPGRFSGRQFSNSRSEMNVSTLELGDSALYLCASRDQGEQYFGPGTRLTVT.

The chain combines TRBV9 with TRBJ1-3; no reliable D call. Germline lookup yields CDR1 SGDLS and CDR2 YYNGEE. Trimming removed 0 bases from V and 4 bases from J, with 14 bases in between. The CDR3 runs 16 residues. In DNA, the CDR3 is TGTGCCAGCAGCGTAGCGGAGGGTGCAGTCGGAAACACCATATATTTT. This translates into CASSVAEGAVGNTIYF.

The V gene is TRBV12-5, the J gene TRBJ1-6; no reliable D call. This CDR3 is built from 18 residues. Looked up from germline, CDR1 is LGHNT and CDR2 is FRNRAP. Trimming left V 0 bases short and J 6 bases short, with 18 bases between. DNA of the CDR3: TGTGCTAGTGGTTTGGTACTCGGCCGAGGAGGTGGTAATTCACCCCTCCACTTT. Amino acids: CASGLVLGRGGGNSPLHF.

The chain employs TRBV2 and TRBJ2-2; 7 bases agree with TRBD1. Unmatched junction bases numbered 7, after V lost 4 bases and J lost 2 bases. Germline CDR1 is SNHLY and CDR2 is FYNNEI. The CDR3 covers 16 residues. The CDR3, as DNA: TGTGCCAGCAGTGTGACAGGGATCTCTAACACCGGGGAGCTGTTTTTT. It codes for CASSVTGISNTGELFF. Full variable domain (rest looked up from reference TRBV2 and TRBJ2-2): EPEVTQTPSHQVTQMGQEVILRCVPISNHLYFYWYRQILGQKVEFLVSFYNNEISEKSEIFDDQFSVERPDGSNFTLKIRSTKLEDSAMYFCASSVTGISNTGELFFGEGSRLTVL.

The chain combines TRBV5-1 with TRBJ1-6, with a tentative D call TRBD1 (6 bases). This CDR3 region has 17 residues. Germline assignment: CDR1 SGHRS and CDR2 YFSETQ. The V end lost 3 bases, the J end lost 7 bases, and 20 bases lay between the germline ends. CDR3 nucleotides: TGCGCCAGCAGCTCCATTCGACCGGGGGGCCCCAATTCACCCCTCCACTTT. Its translation: CASSSIRPGGPNSPLHF.

As regards this clone: Other nucleotide sequences from this sample produce the same CDR3. The CDR3 bases are TGTGCCAGCAGTTACCTCGCGGACACTGAAGCTTTCTTT. Its translation: CASSYLADTEAFF. The chain is built from TRBV6-5 and TRBJ1-1; unclear D gene. The V gene lost 2 bases and the J gene lost 3 bases, with 7 bases spanning the gap. CDR3 size: 13 residues. The germline V gene encodes CDR1 MNHEY and CDR2 SVGAGI.

This chain connects TRBV14 to TRBJ2-1, with D possibly TRBD1 on 6 matching bases. This CDR3 has 12 amino acids. CDR1 SGHDN and CDR2 FVKESK come from the germline V gene. With 6 bases removed from V and 9 bases from J, the gap between germline ends came to 12 bases. CDR3 region: CASREWGPEQFF. The CDR3 DNA follows: TGTGCCAGCAGGGAGTGGGGGCCTGAGCAGTTCTTC.

Only one count was recorded for this clone. This chain joins TRBV10-2 and TRBJ2-2; the match to TRBD1 covers 12 bases. V lost 7 bases to trimming and J lost 0 bases; unmatched junction nucleotides: 9. The CDR3 loop spans 18 amino acids. Germline V gene lookup returns CDR1 WSHSY and CDR2 SAAADI. The CDR3 here is CASTRGTGGFANTGELFF. CDR3 nucleotides: TGCGCCAGCACCCGCGGGACAGGGGGCTTCGCGAACACCGGGGAGCTGTTTTTT.

This clone was detected only once. The rearrangement joins TRBV9 to TRBJ2-6, with D possibly being TRBD2 (6 bases). Trimming shortened V by 4 bases and J by 2 bases, and 19 bases separated the two germline ends. Germline-derived CDR1 and CDR2 are SGDLS and YYNGEE. The CDR3 contains 18 residues. The DNA of the CDR3 is TGTGCCAGCAGCTTAAGTATCAGGGAGCGGGCTGGGGCCAACGTCCTGACTTTC. This sequence encodes CASSLSIRERAGANVLTF.

In its sample, this clone was seen once. The genes are TRBV7-8 and TRBJ2-3; no clear D. The germline CDR1 and CDR2 sequences are SGHVS and FQNEAQ. V was trimmed by 3 bases and J by 1 base, leaving 5 bases between them. The CDR3 extends over 13 amino acids. DNA of the CDR3: TGTGCCAGCAGCTTCCGGGGCACAGATACGCAGTATTTT. It specifies CASSFRGTDTQYF.

This clone has just one count. The chain has TRBV11-2 and TRBJ1-2, with 8 bases fitting TRBD1. The CDR3 is made up of 14 amino acids. V shed 5 bases, J shed 8 bases, and the junction held 10 bases outside the gene matches. The germline V gene encodes CDR1 SGHAT and CDR2 FQNNGV. As DNA, the CDR3 is TGTGCCAGCAGCCGAGTCTCGGACAGGGAAGGCTACACCTTC. This sequence encodes CASSRVSDREGYTF.